These 17 T cell receptor beta chains were all obtained from the same sample, sequenced in a study of blood T cell repertoires in COVID-19. Data came from immunoSEQ multiplex PCR; TCRdb stores just in-frame clones and leaves some out. Of about 300,000 clones in the sample, about 87% are singletons; the top ten hold about 7%. The sample consisted of peripheral blood. Receptor source: a woman aged 25 to 39 who had recovered from COVID-19.

In this sample, this clone turned up once. The V call is TRBV5-1, the J call TRBJ1-2, with 12 bases matching TRBD1. The CDR3 contains 14 residues. Germline loops: CDR1 SGHRS, CDR2 YFSETQ. Losses at the gene ends were 5 bases for V and 6 bases for J; bases not matched to a gene: 5. Here the CDR3 DNA reads TGCGCCAGCAGTAAAGGGACAGGGGGCGATGGCTACACCTTC. The encoded protein is CASSKGTGGDGYTF.

The chain couples TRBV10-3 to TRBJ2-7; D might be TRBD2 (6 bases). V lost 6 bases, J lost 0 bases, and 15 bases lay in between. Looked up from germline, CDR1 is ENHRY and CDR2 is SYGVKD. The CDR3 contains 15 residues. The CDR3 is CAISGDSPSSYEQYF. CDR3 in DNA: TGTGCCATCAGCGGGGACTCCCCCAGCTCCTACGAGCAGTACTTC.

The V gene is TRBV5-4, the J gene TRBJ2-2; 9 nucleotides line up with TRBD1. Germline V lookup: CDR1 SGHNT, CDR2 YYREEE (reference sequence). This CDR3 contains 16 residues. The ends lost 5 bases at V and 3 bases at J; junction bases unmatched: 8. The CDR3 region has the DNA TGTGCCAGCAGAATCGGACAGGGGCGTCACACCGGGGAGCTGTTTTTT. It codes for CASRIGQGRHTGELFF.

With respect to this clone: The same CDR3 can be traced to other DNA sequences in this sample. The rearrangement uses TRBV20-1 and TRBJ2-5; D remains ambiguous. V lost 3 bases, J lost 5 bases, and 7 bases lay in between. This CDR3 is 11 amino acids long. The V gene's germline CDR1 is DFQATT and CDR2 SNEGSKA (reference sequence). The CDR3 DNA follows: TGCAGTGCTAGGGTTGGCGAGACCCAGTACTTC. It codes for CSARVGETQYF.

This chain links TRBV29-1 with TRBJ2-3, with D tentatively TRBD2 (7 bases). Trimming pared 6 bases from V and 1 base from J, leaving 17 bases between. The germline V gene encodes CDR1 SQVTM and CDR2 ANQGSEA. CDR3 size: 15 residues. CDR3 amino acids: CSVPIGGGGTDTQYF. DNA of the CDR3: TGCAGCGTCCCTATAGGGGGGGGAGGCACAGATACGCAGTATTTT.

This clone is a singleton in its sample. V is TRBV28 and J is TRBJ1-3; D not certain. Germline V gives CDR1 MDHEN, CDR2 SYDVKM. This CDR3 has 15 residues. Deletions cut 3 bases from V and 0 bases from J, with 9 bases between. This chain's CDR3 is CASSLWSSSGNTIYF. The DNA for the CDR3 is TGTGCCAGCAGTTTGTGGTCCAGCTCTGGAAACACCATATATTTT.

The chain combines TRBV7-2 with TRBJ1-2, with TRBD1 identical over 7 bases. Germline values: CDR1 SGHTA, CDR2 FQGNSA. CDR3 length: 15 residues. J lost 5 bases, V lost 6 bases, and 12 bases had no gene match. Written as DNA, the CDR3 is TGTGCCAGCAGGCCCTTTACAGGGGCGAGGTATGGCTACACCTTC. Translation: CASRPFTGARYGYTF.

This clone showed up just once. Other DNA sequences in this specimen translate into the identical CDR3. This chain connects TRBV19 to TRBJ1-1; TRBD1 matches 8 bases. The junction had 2 bases not matched to a gene; V was cut back by 6 bases and J by 2 bases. Per germline, CDR1 LNHDA and CDR2 SQIVND (reference sequence). The CDR3 totals 13 residues. The CDR3 region is CASRTGVNTEAFF. The CDR3 DNA follows: TGTGCCAGTAGGACAGGGGTTAACACTGAAGCTTTCTTT.

This chain uses TRBV4-1 with TRBJ1-5; 11 bases line up with TRBD1. The CDR3 extends over 17 amino acids. With 1 base clipped from V and 3 bases from J, the junction kept 5 bases outside the gene matches. Per the germline V gene, CDR1 is MGHRA and CDR2 is YSYEKL. The CDR3 region is CASSQAGTGGDNQPQHF. For the CDR3, the DNA is TGCGCCAGCAGCCAAGCCGGGACAGGGGGGGACAATCAGCCCCAGCATTTT.

This clone was seen many times. This chain joins TRBV6-6 and TRBJ1-4; 8 bases are shared with TRBD1. V lost 6 bases to trimming and J lost 8 bases; unmatched junction nucleotides: 8. This CDR3 has 14 amino acids. CDR1 is MNHNY, CDR2 SVGAGI, per germline (reference sequence). The CDR3 spells CASSAGTGLEKLFF. DNA for the CDR3: TGTGCCAGCAGCGCCGGGACAGGACTGGAAAAACTGTTTTTT.

V is TRBV7-9 and J is TRBJ1-3, with D perhaps matching TRBD1 (5 bases). Germline V gives CDR1 SEHNR, CDR2 FQNEAQ (reference sequence). Trimming removed 5 bases from V and 0 bases from J, with 17 bases in between. The CDR3 is 17 residues long. The CDR3 bases are TGTGCCAGCAGCACCGACAGACCACTCATCTCTGGAAACACCATATATTTT. Its translation: CASSTDRPLISGNTIYF.

This chain links TRBV28 with TRBJ1-2, with 9 bases aligning to TRBD1. This CDR3 contains 13 residues. Germline V gene sequence: CDR1 MDHEN, CDR2 SYDVKM. The junction had 3 bases not matched to a gene; V was cut back by 8 bases and J by 2 bases. The DNA of the CDR3 is TGTGCCAGCTGGGGACAGGGAAACTATGGCTACACCTTC. Protein sequence: CASWGQGNYGYTF.

The sample holds one count of this clone. V gene TRBV6-1 combines with J gene TRBJ1-2; D call uncertain. V was pared by 0 bases and J by 3 bases, with 5 bases between. Germline V gives CDR1 MNHNS, CDR2 SASEGT. The CDR3 spans 13 residues. Here the CDR3 reads CASSEAQYYGYTF. Written as DNA, the CDR3 is TGTGCCAGCAGTGAAGCCCAGTACTATGGCTACACCTTC.

The chain is built from TRBV9 and TRBJ2-7; D may be TRBD1 (6 bases). Between the trimmed V and J ends, which lost 4 bases and 1 base, there was a span of 12 bases. The CDR3 is 14 residues long. Per germline, CDR1 SGDLS and CDR2 YYNGEE. CDR3 nucleotides: TGTGCCAGCAGCCCATACAGGGTGTCCTACGAGCAGTACTTC. As protein: CASSPYRVSYEQYF.

The chain employs TRBV7-2 and TRBJ2-7; D is possibly TRBD2 (6 bases). This CDR3 region has 15 residues. From germline, CDR1 is SGHTA and CDR2 FQGNSA. V lost 3 bases and J 0 bases, leaving 12 bases between the germline ends. CDR3 amino acids: CASSLGGLYSYEQYF. CDR3 sequence (DNA): TGTGCCAGCAGCTTGGGGGGACTGTACTCCTACGAGCAGTACTTC.

The chain uses TRBV30 and TRBJ1-2, with D unresolved. The germline V and J ends were trimmed by 4 bases and 4 bases, with 7 bases remaining between them. The CDR3 extends over 11 amino acids. CDR1 GTSNPN and CDR2 SVGIG come from the germline V gene (reference sequence). The CDR3 loop reads CAWTNFYGYTF. The CDR3 nucleotides read TGTGCCTGGACCAACTTCTATGGCTACACCTTC.

The chain has TRBV10-3 and TRBJ2-2; tentatively, D is TRBD1 (6 bases). CDR1 and CDR2 (germline): ENHRY, SYGVKD. Trimming took off 7 bases at V and 2 bases at J, with 14 bases between the two ends. The CDR3 spans 15 residues. The DNA of the CDR3 is TGTGCCATCATGGACAGCCTAATAAACACCGGGGAGCTGTTTTTT. Translated: CAIMDSLINTGELFF.